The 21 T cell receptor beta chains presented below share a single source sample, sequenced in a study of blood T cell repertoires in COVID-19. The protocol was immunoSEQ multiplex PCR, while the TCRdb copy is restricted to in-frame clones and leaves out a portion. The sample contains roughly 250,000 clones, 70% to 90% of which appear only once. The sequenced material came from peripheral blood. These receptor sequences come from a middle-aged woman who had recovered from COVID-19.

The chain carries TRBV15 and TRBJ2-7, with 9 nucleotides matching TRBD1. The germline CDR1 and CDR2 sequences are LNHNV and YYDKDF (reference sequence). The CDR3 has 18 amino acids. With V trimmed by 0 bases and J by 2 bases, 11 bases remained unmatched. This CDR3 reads CATSRDLPGQGYAYEQYF. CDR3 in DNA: TGTGCCACCAGCAGAGATCTTCCGGGACAGGGTTATGCCTACGAGCAGTACTTC.

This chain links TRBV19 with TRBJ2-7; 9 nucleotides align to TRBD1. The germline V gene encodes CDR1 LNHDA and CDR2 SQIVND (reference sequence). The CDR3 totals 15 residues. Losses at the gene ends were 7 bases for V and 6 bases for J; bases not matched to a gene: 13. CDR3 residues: CASTGRGTGSAEQYF. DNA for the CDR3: TGTGCCAGTACCGGAAGAGGGACAGGGAGTGCCGAGCAGTACTTC.

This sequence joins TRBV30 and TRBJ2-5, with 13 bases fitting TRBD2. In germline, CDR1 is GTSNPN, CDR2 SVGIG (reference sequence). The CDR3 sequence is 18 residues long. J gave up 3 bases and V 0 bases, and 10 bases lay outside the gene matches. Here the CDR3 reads CAWSVLRTSGRSEETQYF. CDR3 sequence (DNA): TGTGCCTGGAGTGTACTTAGGACTAGCGGGAGAAGTGAAGAGACCCAGTACTTC.

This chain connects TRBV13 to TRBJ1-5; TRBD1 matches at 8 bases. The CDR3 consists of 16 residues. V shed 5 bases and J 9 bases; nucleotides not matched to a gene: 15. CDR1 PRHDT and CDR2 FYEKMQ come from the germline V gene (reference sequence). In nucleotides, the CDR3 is TGTGCCAGCAGCCACTCAGGACAGGGCCCAGGGCGGCCCCAGCATTTT. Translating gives CASSHSGQGPGRPQHF.

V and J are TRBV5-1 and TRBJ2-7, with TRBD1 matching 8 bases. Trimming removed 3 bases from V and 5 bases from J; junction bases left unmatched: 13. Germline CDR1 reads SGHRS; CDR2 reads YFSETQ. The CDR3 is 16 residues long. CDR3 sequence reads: CASSWNFRQGSNEQYF. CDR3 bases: TGCGCCAGCAGCTGGAACTTCCGACAGGGGAGTAACGAGCAGTACTTC.

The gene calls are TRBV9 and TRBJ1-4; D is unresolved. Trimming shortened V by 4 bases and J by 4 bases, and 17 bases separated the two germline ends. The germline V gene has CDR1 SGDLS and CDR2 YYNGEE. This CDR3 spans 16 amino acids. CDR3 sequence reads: CASSHTPQVDNEKLFF. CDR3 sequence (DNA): TGTGCCAGCAGCCATACCCCCCAGGTCGATAATGAAAAACTGTTTTTT.

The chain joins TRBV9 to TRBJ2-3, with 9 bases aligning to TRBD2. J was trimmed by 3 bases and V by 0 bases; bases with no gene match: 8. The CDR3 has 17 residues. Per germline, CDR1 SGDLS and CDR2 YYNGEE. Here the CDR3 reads CASSVAGSGGPTDTQYF. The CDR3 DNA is TGTGCCAGCAGCGTAGCGGGTAGCGGGGGCCCAACAGATACGCAGTATTTT. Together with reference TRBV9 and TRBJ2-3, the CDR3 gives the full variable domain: DSGVTQTPKHLITATGQRVTLRCSPRSGDLSVYWYQQSLDQGLQFLIQYYNGEERAKGNILERFSAQQFPDLHSELNLSSLELGDSALYFCASSVAGSGGPTDTQYFGPGTRLTVL.

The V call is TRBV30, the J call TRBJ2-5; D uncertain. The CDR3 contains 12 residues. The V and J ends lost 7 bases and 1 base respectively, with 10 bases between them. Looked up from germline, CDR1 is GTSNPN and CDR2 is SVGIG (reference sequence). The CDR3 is CAFTPFQETQYF. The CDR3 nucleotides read TGTGCCTTTACACCCTTCCAAGAGACCCAGTACTTC.

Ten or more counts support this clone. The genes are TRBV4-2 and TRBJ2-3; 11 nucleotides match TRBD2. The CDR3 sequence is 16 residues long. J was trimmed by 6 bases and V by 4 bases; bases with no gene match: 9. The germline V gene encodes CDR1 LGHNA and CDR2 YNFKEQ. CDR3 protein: CASSPIIGTSGDTQYF. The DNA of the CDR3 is TGTGCCAGCAGCCCGATTATCGGGACTAGCGGTGATACGCAGTATTTT.

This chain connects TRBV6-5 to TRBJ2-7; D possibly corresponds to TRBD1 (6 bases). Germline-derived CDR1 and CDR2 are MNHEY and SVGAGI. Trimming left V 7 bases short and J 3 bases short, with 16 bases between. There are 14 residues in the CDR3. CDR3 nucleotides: TGTGCCAGCACTAGAGGGGGAAACATCTACGAGCAGTACTTC. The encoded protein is CASTRGGNIYEQYF.

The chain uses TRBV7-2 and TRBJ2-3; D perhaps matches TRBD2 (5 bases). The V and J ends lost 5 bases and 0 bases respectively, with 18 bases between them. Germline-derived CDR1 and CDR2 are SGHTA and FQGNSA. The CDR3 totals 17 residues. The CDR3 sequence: CASSPRRASDSTDTQYF. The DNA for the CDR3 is TGTGCCAGCAGCCCCCGGCGGGCGTCGGATAGCACAGATACGCAGTATTTT.

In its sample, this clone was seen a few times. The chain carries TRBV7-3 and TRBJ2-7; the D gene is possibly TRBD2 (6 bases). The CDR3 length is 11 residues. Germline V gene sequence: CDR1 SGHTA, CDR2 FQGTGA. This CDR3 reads CARTGDYEQYF. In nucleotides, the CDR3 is TGTGCACGCACGGGGGACTACGAGCAGTACTTC.

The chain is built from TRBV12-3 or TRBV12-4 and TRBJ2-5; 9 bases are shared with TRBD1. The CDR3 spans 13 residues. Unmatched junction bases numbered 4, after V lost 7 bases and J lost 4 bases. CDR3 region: CASTPDRGETQYF. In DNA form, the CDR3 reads TGTGCCAGCACTCCGGACAGGGGAGAGACCCAGTACTTC.

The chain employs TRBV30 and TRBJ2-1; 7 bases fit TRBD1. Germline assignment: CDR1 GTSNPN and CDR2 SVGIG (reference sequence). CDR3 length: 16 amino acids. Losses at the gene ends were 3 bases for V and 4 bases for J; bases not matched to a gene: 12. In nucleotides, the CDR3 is TGTGCCTGGAGGGTCCCCGGTGGGACAGCTTACAATGAGCAGTTCTTC. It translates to CAWRVPGGTAYNEQFF.

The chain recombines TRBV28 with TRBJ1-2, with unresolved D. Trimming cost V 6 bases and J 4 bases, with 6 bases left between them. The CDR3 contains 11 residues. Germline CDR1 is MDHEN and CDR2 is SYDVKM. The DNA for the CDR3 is TGTGCCAGCAGGGAGATCTATGGCTACACCTTC. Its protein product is CASREIYGYTF.

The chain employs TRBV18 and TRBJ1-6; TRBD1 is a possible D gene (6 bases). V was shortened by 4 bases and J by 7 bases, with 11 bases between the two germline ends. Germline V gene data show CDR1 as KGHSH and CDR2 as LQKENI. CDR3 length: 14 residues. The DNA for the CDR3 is TGTGCCAGCTCACACAGGGAAACGAATTCACCCCTCCACTTT. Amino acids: CASSHRETNSPLHF.

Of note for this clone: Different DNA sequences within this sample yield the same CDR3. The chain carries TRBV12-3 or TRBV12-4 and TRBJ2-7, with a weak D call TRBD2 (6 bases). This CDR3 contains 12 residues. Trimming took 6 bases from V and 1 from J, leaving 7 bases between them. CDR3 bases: TGTGCCAGCAGGGGGGGTTCCTACGAGCAGTACTTC. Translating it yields CASRGGSYEQYF.

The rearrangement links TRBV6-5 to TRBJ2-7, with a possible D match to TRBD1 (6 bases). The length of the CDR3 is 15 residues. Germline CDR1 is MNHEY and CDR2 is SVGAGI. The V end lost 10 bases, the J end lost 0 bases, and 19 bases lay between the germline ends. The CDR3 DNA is TGTGCCACCCGGCAGGCAGGGGCGGTCTCCTACGAGCAGTACTTC. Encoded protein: CATRQAGAVSYEQYF.

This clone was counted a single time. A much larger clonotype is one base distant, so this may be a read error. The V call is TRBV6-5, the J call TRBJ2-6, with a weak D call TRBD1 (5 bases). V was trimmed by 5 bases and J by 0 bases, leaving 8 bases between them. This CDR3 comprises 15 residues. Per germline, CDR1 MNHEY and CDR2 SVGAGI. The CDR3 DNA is TGTGCCAGCAGTCGACAGTCCTCTGGGGCCAACGTCCTGACTTTC. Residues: CASSRQSSGANVLTF.

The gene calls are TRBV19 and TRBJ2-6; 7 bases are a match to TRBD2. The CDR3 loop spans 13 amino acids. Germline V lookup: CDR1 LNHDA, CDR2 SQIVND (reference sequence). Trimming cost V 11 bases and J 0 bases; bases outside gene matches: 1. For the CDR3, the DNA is TGTGCCGGGAGGGTCTCTGGGGCCAACGTCCTGACTTTC. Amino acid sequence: CAGRVSGANVLTF.

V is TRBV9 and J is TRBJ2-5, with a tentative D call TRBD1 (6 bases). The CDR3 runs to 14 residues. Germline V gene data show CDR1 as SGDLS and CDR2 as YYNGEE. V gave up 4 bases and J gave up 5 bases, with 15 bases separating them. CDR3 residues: CASSPHSTGETQYF. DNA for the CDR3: TGTGCCAGCAGCCCTCATAGTACAGGGGAGACCCAGTACTTC.